Below, 17 T cell receptor beta chains from the same sample are listed, as sequenced in a study of OX40 agonist ivuxolimab in advanced cancers. The library was generated by the immunoSEQ multiplex PCR assay. The table comes from immuneACCESS by way of TCRdb, which keeps in-frame sequences with V and J called. Part of the clones is missing from these tables; in studies checked, under half for an unresolved V gene and the rest for unknown reasons. The sample records more than 100,000 clones, about 92% of which are singletons. In total, the top ten clones hold more than 1% of the sample. The sample consisted of CD4+ or CD8+ T cells sorted from blood, taken in a trial of the OX40 agonist ivuxolimab. These receptors were obtained from an adult with an advanced solid tumor such as melanoma, head and neck, liver or kidney cancer.

The CDR3 spells CASSPREEGGYEQYF. In DNA form, the CDR3 reads TGTGCCAGCAGCCCCCGGGAGGAGGGGGGTTACGAGCAGTACTTC. The rearrangement joins TRBV11-2 to TRBJ2-7, with a weak D call TRBD2 (7 bases). V dropped 5 bases and J dropped 4 bases, with 18 bases sitting between them. This CDR3 is built from 15 residues. CDR1 SGHAT and CDR2 FQNNGV come from the germline V gene.

The CDR3 DNA is TGTGCCAGCAGTTACGCGGGAGCCTTCGACGAGCAGTACTTC. This codes for CASSYAGAFDEQYF. The chain employs TRBV6-5 and TRBJ2-7; 7 bases map to TRBD2. Germline V lookup: CDR1 MNHEY, CDR2 SVGAGI. V trimming: 2 bases; J trimming: 5 bases; junction bases outside the gene matches: 6. CDR3 length: 14 residues.

This clone has just one count. The V and J genes are TRBV9 and TRBJ2-1, with 11 bases aligning to TRBD2. This CDR3 comprises 16 residues. The ends lost 4 bases at V and 10 bases at J; junction bases unmatched: 13. CDR1 and CDR2 from the germline V gene are SGDLS and YYNGEE. The CDR3 spells CASSSVIAGGSVEQFF. CDR3 nucleotide sequence: TGTGCCAGCAGCTCCGTTATAGCGGGAGGGTCTGTGGAGCAGTTCTTC.

The chain uses TRBV9 and TRBJ2-2; possibly TRBD1 for D (6 bases). Germline CDR1 is SGDLS and CDR2 is YYNGEE. CDR3 size: 16 residues. Trimming removed 4 bases from V and 0 bases from J, with 13 bases in between. The CDR3: CASSLRTVSNTGELFF. DNA of the CDR3: TGTGCCAGCAGCCTTCGGACAGTTTCGAACACCGGGGAGCTGTTTTTT.

The V call is TRBV6-1, the J call TRBJ2-1, with D unresolved. The CDR3 is 10 amino acids. Looked up from germline, CDR1 is MNHNS and CDR2 is SASEGT. Trimming took 9 bases from V and 9 from J, leaving 9 bases between them. The chain's CDR3 is CASSGREQFF. DNA for the CDR3: TGTGCCAGTTCTGGGCGTGAGCAGTTCTTC.

The chain joins TRBV6-1 to TRBJ1-2; D remains ambiguous. V dropped 6 bases and J dropped 7 bases, with 15 bases sitting between them. The CDR3 is made up of 13 amino acids. The germline CDR1 and CDR2 sequences are MNHNS and SASEGT. The CDR3 nucleotides read TGTGCCAGCAGGGTGGCCTCCTTTTCTGGCTACACCTTC. This codes for CASRVASFSGYTF.

The genes are TRBV6-4 and TRBJ2-3, with 9 bases identical to TRBD2. Looked up from germline, CDR1 is MRHNA and CDR2 is SNTAGT. CDR3 length equals 16 residues. After removal of 2 bases from V and 2 bases from J, the junction contained 5 bases not matched to a gene. The CDR3 region is CASSDPRGGATDTQYF. CDR3 coding DNA: TGTGCCAGCAGTGACCCCCGCGGGGGGGCCACAGATACGCAGTATTTT.

V usage is TRBV7-8 and J usage is TRBJ2-5; TRBD1 aligns across 9 bases. There are 20 residues in the CDR3. V was clipped by 10 bases and J by 3 bases; unmatched bases: 27. CDR1 is SGHVS, CDR2 FQNEAQ, per germline. The CDR3 sequence: CATTRGRTGAEKGRKETQYF. The DNA of the CDR3 is TGTGCCACCACTCGAGGGAGGACAGGGGCCGAGAAAGGGAGAAAAGAGACCCAGTACTTC.

This clone was picked up many times. The J gene is TRBJ1-2, the V gene TRBV19; 8 nucleotides agree with TRBD1. The ends lost 5 bases at V and 4 bases at J; junction bases unmatched: 12. There are 16 residues in the CDR3. Germline V lookup: CDR1 LNHDA, CDR2 SQIVND (reference sequence). CDR3 sequence: CASSLSRRGQGYGYTF. In DNA, the CDR3 is TGTGCCAGTAGTCTCTCCCGCAGGGGGCAGGGCTATGGCTACACCTTC.

The rearrangement links TRBV30 to TRBJ2-7, with TRBD1 matching 7 bases. There are 16 residues in the CDR3. V gave up 8 bases and J gave up 7 bases; unmatched junction bases: 23. Per germline, CDR1 GTSNPN and CDR2 SVGIG (reference sequence). CDR3 coding DNA: TGTGCCCAGACTGGGGCATGGAAGACAGGGTTTTTTGAGCAGTACTTC. Amino acid sequence: CAQTGAWKTGFFEQYF.

The rearrangement uses TRBV10-2 and TRBJ2-1; a possible D gene is TRBD2 (5 bases). Germline assignment: CDR1 WSHSY and CDR2 SAAADI. Trimming cost V 3 bases and J 5 bases, with 14 bases left between them. This CDR3 region has 15 residues. The CDR3 DNA follows: TGCGCCAGCAGTGAATGGAGCGGTGCCAACAATGAGCAGTTCTTC. Translating it yields CASSEWSGANNEQFF.

The rearrangement joins TRBV19 to TRBJ2-7, with 9 bases that match TRBD1. CDR3 length equals 16 residues. The germline V gene has CDR1 LNHDA and CDR2 SQIVND (reference sequence). V lost 4 bases to trimming and J lost 3 bases; unmatched junction nucleotides: 10. The CDR3 region has the DNA TGTGCCAGTAGTAAACGTGGGACAGGGAACAGCTACGAGCAGTACTTC. This gives the protein CASSKRGTGNSYEQYF.

V usage is TRBV9 and J usage is TRBJ1-1; tentatively, D is TRBD1 (5 bases). V shed 4 bases and J shed 0 bases, with 16 bases lying between them. Looked up from germline, CDR1 is SGDLS and CDR2 is YYNGEE. The CDR3 length is 16 residues. In DNA form, the CDR3 reads TGTGCCAGCAGCCCCAGGAGGGAGGGGATGAACACTGAAGCTTTCTTT. As protein: CASSPRREGMNTEAFF.

The CDR3 DNA is TGTGCCAGCAGCCGGGATGATGGCGGCACCTACGAGCAGTACTTC. Translation gives CASSRDDGGTYEQYF. This rearrangement joins TRBV5-4 to TRBJ2-7, with a possible D match to TRBD2 (5 bases). Germline V gives CDR1 SGHNT, CDR2 YYREEE (reference sequence). V was cut by 4 bases and J by 2 bases, with 16 bases left in between. The CDR3 has 15 residues. The entire variable domain, with the rest obtained from reference TRBV5-4 and TRBJ2-7, is as follows: ETGVTQSPTHLIKTRGQQVTLRCSSQSGHNTVSWYQQALGQGPQFIFQYYREEENGRGNFPPRFSGLQFPNYSSELNVNALELDDSALYLCASSRDDGGTYEQYFGPGTRLTVT.

V is TRBV6-6 and J is TRBJ1-3; 7 bases line up with TRBD1. V shed 2 bases, J shed 1 base, and the junction held 2 bases outside the gene matches. CDR3 length equals 15 residues. The germline V gene encodes CDR1 MNHNY and CDR2 SVGAGI (reference sequence). The CDR3 is CASSYLTGSGNTIYF. The CDR3, as DNA: TGTGCCAGCAGTTACCTGACAGGGTCTGGAAACACCATATATTTT.

V and J are TRBV7-3 and TRBJ2-4, with D possibly matching TRBD2 (6 bases). The CDR3 extends over 15 amino acids. CDR1 and CDR2 from the germline V gene are SGHTA and FQGTGA. Trimming left V 5 bases short and J 2 bases short, with 13 bases between. CDR3 residues: CASSESGGTKNIQYF. In nucleotides, the CDR3 is TGTGCCAGCAGCGAATCCGGAGGGACCAAAAACATTCAGTACTTC.

This chain joins TRBV19 and TRBJ2-4, with a tentative D call TRBD2 (5 bases). V shed 5 bases and J shed 3 bases, with 8 bases lying between them. CDR3 length: 13 residues. CDR1 and CDR2 (germline): LNHDA, SQIVND (reference sequence). CDR3 sequence (DNA): TGTGCCAGTAGTGGGAGTAACAAAAACATTCAGTACTTC. It yields the protein CASSGSNKNIQYF.